This paragraph reports one T cell receptor beta chain. Its antigen remains unknown. Data came from immunoSEQ multiplex PCR; TCRdb stores just in-frame clones and leaves some out. The sample consists of tens of thousands of clones, around four fifths of them appearing once. The sample belongs to a study of glioma-infiltrating T cells after dendritic cell vaccination. The wider study: Between about 2003 and 2013, patients got autologous tumor lysate-pulsed dendritic cell vaccines. Dendritic cells derived from monocytes and pulsed with autologous tumor lysate formed the vaccine. Study-wide findings and caveats: Only a small number of patients had complete blood and tumor samples.

The germline CDR1 and CDR2 sequences are SQVTM and ANQGSEA. Trimming pared 4 bases from V and 2 bases from J, leaving 9 bases between. CDR3 length equals 13 residues. The sample's time point: after dendritic cell vaccination, including at tumor progression/relapse. The sequence came from a human donor with glioblastoma. Sample: blood, taken after dendritic cell vaccination. The gene calls are TRBV29-1 and TRBJ1-5; no clear D gene. The CDR3 DNA sequence: TGCAGCGTTGGAGGGTTGGGCAATCAGCCCCAGCATTTT. Translating it yields CSVGGLGNQPQHF.